The present TCR beta chain was sequenced within a study of blood T cell repertoires in COVID-19. Participants were aged roughly 18 to 90 years from some 24 US areas. Cohorts were assigned according to the clinical history that participants reported. Original analysis: By means of reference gene primer amplification, nucleated cell counts were estimated. Clones were sequenced by immunoSEQ multiplex PCR, and TCRdb holds only the in-frame ones, with some missing. V and J calls and clone size are as listed in that table; D and trimming were resolved from the DNA. The table lists nearly 350,000 clones, roughly 87% of them singletons. Germline V gene sequence: CDR1 LGHNA, CDR2 YSLEER. The CDR3 extends over 18 amino acids. With 3 bases clipped from V and 2 bases from J, the junction kept 10 bases outside the gene matches.

Sample: PBMCs or T cells enriched from blood (not recorded which). The receptor comes from a woman aged 30 to 39 who had recovered from COVID-19. This sequence joins TRBV4-3 and TRBJ2-3, with 11 bases matching TRBD2. The DNA for the CDR3 is TGCGCCAGCAGCCAGGGCAGCCTAGCGGGGGGCTTCACAGATACGCAGTATTTT. This codes for CASSQGSLAGGFTDTQYF.